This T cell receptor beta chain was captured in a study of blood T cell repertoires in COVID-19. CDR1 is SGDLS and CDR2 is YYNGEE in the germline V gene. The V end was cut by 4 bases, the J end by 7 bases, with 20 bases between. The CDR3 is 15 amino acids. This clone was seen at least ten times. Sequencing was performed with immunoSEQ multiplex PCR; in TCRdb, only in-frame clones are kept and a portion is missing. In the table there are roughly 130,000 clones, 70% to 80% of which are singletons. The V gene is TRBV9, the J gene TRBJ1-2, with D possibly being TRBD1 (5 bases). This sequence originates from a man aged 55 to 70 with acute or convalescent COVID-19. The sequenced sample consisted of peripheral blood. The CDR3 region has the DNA TGTGCCAGCAGCTCCTTAGACTGGGGGGTGAGTGGCTACACCTTC. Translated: CASSSLDWGVSGYTF.